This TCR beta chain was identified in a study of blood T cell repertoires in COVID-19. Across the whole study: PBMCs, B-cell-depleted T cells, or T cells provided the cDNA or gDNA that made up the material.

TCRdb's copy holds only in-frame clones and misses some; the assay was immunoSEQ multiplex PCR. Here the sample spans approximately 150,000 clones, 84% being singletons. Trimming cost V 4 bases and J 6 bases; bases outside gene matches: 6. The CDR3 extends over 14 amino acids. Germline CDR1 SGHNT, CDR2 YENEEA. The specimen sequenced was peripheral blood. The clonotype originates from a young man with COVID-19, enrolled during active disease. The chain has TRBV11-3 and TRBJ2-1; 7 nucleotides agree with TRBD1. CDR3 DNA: TGTGCCAGCAGCTCTCCGGACAGGTTCAATGAGCAGTTCTTC. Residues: CASSSPDRFNEQFF.